This TCR beta chain was recovered during a study of Ad26.COV2.S vaccination and SARS-CoV-2 variants (dated by TCRdb to the early 2020s). With respect to the entire study: Vaccine-arm donors came from COV1001, a multicentre, randomized, double-blind, placebo-controlled phase I-IIa trial of Ad26.COV2.S in healthy adults. A total of around 32 samples were included in the TCR-sequenced set, comprising about 20 Ad26.COV2.S vaccine recipients, 5 placebo recipients and 8 SARS-CoV-2 convalescent individuals. Ad26.COV2.S was administered intramuscularly at 5 x 10^10 or 1 x 10^11 viral particles, either as a single shot or as two shots given 56 days apart. Blinding of investigators to trial group allocation was maintained during experiments and outcome assessment. Participants in the trial were split at random into five groups of five each, receiving low-dose or high-dose Ad26.COV2.S once or twice, or else placebo on both occasions. The specificity and breadth of SARS-CoV-2-reactive T cell receptors after Ad26.COV2.S vaccination were assessed by TCRbeta repertoire sequencing. Here is what the overall study found, with its caveats: Comparing responses between vaccine doses or regimens was not something the study was powered to do. Vaccine and placebo recipients had comparable non-spike TCR breadth, which fits with the vaccine containing only spike. After vaccination, spike-specific CD8+ and CD4+ T cell responses were reported to show substantial breadth. Ad26.COV2.S recipients had higher spike-specific TCR breadth than placebo recipients (P = 0.0014). According to the authors, total T cell responses may have been underestimated by the TCR breadth and depth analyses.

Turning to this clone: It lacks a known antigen. Qualities for individual bases were not recorded, and no much larger clone is one base off.

The germline V gene (reference sequence) provides CDR1 LNHDA and CDR2 SQIVND. The junction shows trimming of 1 base on V and 2 bases on J, plus 9 bases between the germline ends. From cysteine to phenylalanine, the CDR3 is 14 amino acids long. The retained sequence is limited to the CDR3, 42 bases, with the frame set at the first base. TCRbeta CDR3 regions were sequenced with the immunoSEQ Assay. After extraction, genomic DNA underwent amplification by bias-controlled multiplex PCR, followed by high-throughput sequencing. As for how the authors treated the data: To quantify the absolute abundance of each unique TCRbeta CDR3 region, sequences were collapsed and filtered. Usable DNA was measured by amplifying reference genes present in all nucleated cells, and TCRbeta template counts were normalized to that usable DNA to estimate T cell fraction. Repertoire TCRs were annotated as SARS-CoV-2-specific by exact matching of V gene, CDR3 amino acid sequence and J gene to a known reactive TCR set. The reference SARS-CoV-2 TCR set was obtained from MIRA and was filtered for enrichment in COVID-19-positive ImmuneCODE repertoires, whereby public or cross-reactive TCRs were removed. Based on the MIRA antigens, annotated TCRs were further analysed at the level of specific ORF or position within ORF. Breadth was defined as annotated unique rearrangements over total unique productive rearrangements; depth was the summed frequency of those rearrangements. Two-sided Wilcoxon rank-sum tests were applied when comparing TCR breadth between groups. TCRdb stores this immuneACCESS table with in-frame sequences only. Part of the clones is absent; in the studies checked, under half of the shortfall reflects unresolved V genes, and no reason is known for the rest. The V and J calls and the clone size are those of that table, but D and trimming were determined from the DNA. The sample table shows 200,000 to 250,000 clones, and roughly 88% are seen once. The biggest ten clones account for around 10% of the sample.

Read against the paper, the sample's treatment or condition label means: some 20 received Ad26.COV2.S at low or high dose, single or two shots; about 5 received placebo; per-sample allocation not given. Repertoires of vaccine and placebo recipients were sequenced from samples collected on day 63 after the first injection. Cohort 1b enrolled roughly 25 adults aged 18-55 years at a single site in Boston, USA, between 29 July and 7 August 2020. Ad26.COV2.S was a replication-incompetent adenovirus type 26 vector expressing a prefusion-stabilized SARS-CoV-2 spike protein from the original Wuhan strain.

This receptor was taken from a person between 18 and 59 years old who received the Ad26.COV2.S COVID-19 vaccine or a placebo. The sequence is built from TRBV19 and TRBJ2-7, with TRBD2 perhaps the D gene, on 6 matching bases. Specimen: peripheral blood, collected in a trial of Ad26.COV2.S vaccine versus placebo. The CDR3 region reads CASSIGRGAYEQYF. The DNA sequence is given as TGTGCCAGTAGTATAGGGCGGGGAGCCTACGAGCAGTACTTC.